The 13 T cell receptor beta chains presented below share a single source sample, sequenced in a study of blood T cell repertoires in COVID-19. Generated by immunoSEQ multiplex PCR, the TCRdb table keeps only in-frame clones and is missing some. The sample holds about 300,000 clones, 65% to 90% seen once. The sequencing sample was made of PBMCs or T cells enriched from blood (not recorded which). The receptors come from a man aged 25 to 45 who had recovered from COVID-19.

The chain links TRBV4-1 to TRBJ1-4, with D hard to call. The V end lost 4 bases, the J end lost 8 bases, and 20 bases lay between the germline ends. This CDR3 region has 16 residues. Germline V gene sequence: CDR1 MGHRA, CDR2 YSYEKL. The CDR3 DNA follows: TGCGCCAGCAGCCCCCCTCCGTGGGAGAGCCACGAAAAACTGTTTTTT. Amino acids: CASSPPPWESHEKLFF.

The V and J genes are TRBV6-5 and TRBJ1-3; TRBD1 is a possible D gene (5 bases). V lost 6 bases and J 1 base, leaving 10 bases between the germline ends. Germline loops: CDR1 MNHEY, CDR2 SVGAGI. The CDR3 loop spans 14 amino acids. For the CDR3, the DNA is TGTGCCAGCAGATCCGGGACTTCTGGAAACACCATATATTTT. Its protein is CASRSGTSGNTIYF.

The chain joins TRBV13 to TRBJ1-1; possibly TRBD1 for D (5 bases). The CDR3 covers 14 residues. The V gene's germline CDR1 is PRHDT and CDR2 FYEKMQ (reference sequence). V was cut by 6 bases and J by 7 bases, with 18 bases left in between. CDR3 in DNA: TGTGCCAGCAGACGCAGAGGGGAGCGGGTTGAAGCTTTCTTT. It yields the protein CASRRRGERVEAFF.

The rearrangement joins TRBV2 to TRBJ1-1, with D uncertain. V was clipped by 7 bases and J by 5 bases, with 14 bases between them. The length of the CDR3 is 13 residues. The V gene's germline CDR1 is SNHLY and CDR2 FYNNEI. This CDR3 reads CASTDPLRTEAFF. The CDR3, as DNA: TGTGCCAGCACCGATCCCCTGCGTACTGAAGCTTTCTTT.

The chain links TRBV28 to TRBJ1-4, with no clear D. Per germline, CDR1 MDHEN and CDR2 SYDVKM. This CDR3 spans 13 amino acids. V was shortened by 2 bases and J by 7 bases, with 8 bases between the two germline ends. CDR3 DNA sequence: TGTGCCAGCAGTTTAGTCGGGGTTGAAAAACTGTTTTTT. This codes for CASSLVGVEKLFF.

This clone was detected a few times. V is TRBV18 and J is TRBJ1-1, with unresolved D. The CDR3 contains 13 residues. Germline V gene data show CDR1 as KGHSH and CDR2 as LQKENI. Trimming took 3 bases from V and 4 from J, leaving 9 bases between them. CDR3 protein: CASSPKEATEAFF. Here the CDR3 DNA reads TGTGCCAGCTCACCTAAAGAAGCCACTGAAGCTTTCTTT.

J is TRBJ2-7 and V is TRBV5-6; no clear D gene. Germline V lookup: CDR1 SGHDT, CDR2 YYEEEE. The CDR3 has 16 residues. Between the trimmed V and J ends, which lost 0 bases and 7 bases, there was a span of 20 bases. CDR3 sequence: CASSLESGGLPWEQYF. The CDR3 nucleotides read TGTGCCAGCAGCTTGGAAAGTGGCGGTCTACCGTGGGAGCAGTACTTC.

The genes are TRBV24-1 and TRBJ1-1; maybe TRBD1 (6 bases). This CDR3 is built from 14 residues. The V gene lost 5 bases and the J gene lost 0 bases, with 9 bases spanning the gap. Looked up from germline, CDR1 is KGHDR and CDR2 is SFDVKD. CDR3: CATSVGGMNTEAFF. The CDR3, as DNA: TGTGCCACCAGTGTAGGGGGAATGAACACTGAAGCTTTCTTT.

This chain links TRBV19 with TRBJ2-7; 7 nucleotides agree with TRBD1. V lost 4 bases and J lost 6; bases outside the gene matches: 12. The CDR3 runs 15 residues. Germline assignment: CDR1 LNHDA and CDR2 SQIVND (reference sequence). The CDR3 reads CASSTRQGYVGEQYF. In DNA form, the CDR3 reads TGTGCCAGTAGTACCCGACAGGGATACGTTGGCGAGCAGTACTTC.

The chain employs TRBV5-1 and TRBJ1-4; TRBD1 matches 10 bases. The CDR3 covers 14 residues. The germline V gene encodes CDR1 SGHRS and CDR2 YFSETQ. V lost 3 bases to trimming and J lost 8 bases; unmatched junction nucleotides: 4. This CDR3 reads CASSWGQGYEKLFF. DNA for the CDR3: TGCGCCAGCAGCTGGGGACAGGGGTACGAAAAACTGTTTTTT.

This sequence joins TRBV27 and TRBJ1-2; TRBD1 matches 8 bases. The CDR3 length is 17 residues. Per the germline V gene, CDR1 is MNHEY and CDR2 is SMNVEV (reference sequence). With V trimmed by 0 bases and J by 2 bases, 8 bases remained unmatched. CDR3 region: CASSLSAGGAYNYGYTF. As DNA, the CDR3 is TGTGCCAGCAGTTTATCGGCAGGGGGCGCGTACAACTATGGCTACACCTTC.

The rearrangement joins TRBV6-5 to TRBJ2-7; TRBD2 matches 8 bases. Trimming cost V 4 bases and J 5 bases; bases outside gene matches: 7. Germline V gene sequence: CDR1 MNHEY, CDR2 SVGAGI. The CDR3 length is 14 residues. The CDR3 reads CASSSAGGRDEQYF. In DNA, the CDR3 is TGTGCCAGCAGTTCGGCGGGGGGCCGGGACGAGCAGTACTTC.

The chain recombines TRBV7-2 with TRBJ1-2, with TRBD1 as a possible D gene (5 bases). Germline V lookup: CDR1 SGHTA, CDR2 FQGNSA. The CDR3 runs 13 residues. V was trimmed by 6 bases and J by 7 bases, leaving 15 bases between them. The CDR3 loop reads CASRLTGESGYTF. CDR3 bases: TGTGCCAGCAGACTGACGGGGGAGAGTGGCTACACCTTC.